This passage covers 16 T cell receptor beta chains from one sample sequenced in a study of spatial heterogeneity in lung cancer. Their antigen targets remain unknown. Study-wide results and caveats: Counts of expanded intratumoral alpha and beta TCRs tracked tumor mutation counts.

In TCRdb, the 5' RACE reads were re-called with MiXCR into one record per CDR3 protein. The repertoire holds thousands of distinct CDR3 sequences, with over 8% as singletons. Time point here: sample taken at primary tumor resection. The sample in question was lung tumor tissue, obtained at surgery. The receptor source for this set is a male donor with early-stage non-small cell lung cancer.

V usage is TRBV10-3 and J usage is TRBJ1-1; 7 bases line up with TRBD1. The CDR3 sequence is 14 residues long. The V segment lost 2 bases and the J segment 8 bases; nucleotides outside the gene matches: 8. Germline lookup yields CDR1 ENHRY and CDR2 SYGVKD. For the CDR3, the DNA is TGTGCCATCAGTGAGCTTGACAGGGATGGGGAAGCTTTCTTT. This sequence encodes CAISELDRDGEAFF.

Many counts were recorded for this clonotype. This chain joins TRBV11-2 and TRBJ2-1; TRBD1 matches 10 bases. Germline CDR1 and CDR2: SGHAT and FQNNGV. V gave up 5 bases and J gave up 9 bases; unmatched junction bases: 7. CDR3 length equals 14 residues. The CDR3 protein is CASSPTTGGSEQFF. The CDR3 region has the DNA TGTGCCAGCAGCCCGACGACAGGGGGCAGTGAGCAGTTCTTC.

In its sample, this clonotype is medium-sized (0.01 to 0.1%). The CDR3 here is CASRIREDTGELFF. The CDR3 DNA sequence: TGCGCCAGCAGAATTCGGGAGGACACCGGGGAGCTGTTTTTT. The genes are TRBV5-1 and TRBJ2-2; 7 nucleotides align to TRBD2. The CDR3 covers 14 residues. CDR1 and CDR2 from the germline V gene are SGHRS and YFSETQ. V was pared by 5 bases and J by 3 bases, with 4 bases of the junction left unmatched.

The chain links TRBV18 to TRBJ2-4; D remains ambiguous. Trimming shortened V by 2 bases and J by 7 bases, and 6 bases separated the two germline ends. This CDR3 has 12 residues. The germline gives CDR1 KGHSH, CDR2 LQKENI. The CDR3 DNA follows: TGTGCCAGCTCACCAGAAGGGAACATTCAGTACTTC. Its protein product is CASSPEGNIQYF.

At least ten counts were recorded for this clonotype. The chain carries TRBV9 and TRBJ2-7; D is unresolved. CDR1 SGDLS and CDR2 YYNGEE come from the germline V gene. V was pared by 0 bases and J by 3 bases, with 10 bases between. The CDR3 runs 14 residues. The CDR3 nucleotides are TGTGCCAGCAGCGTAGGAGGTACTGACTACGAGCAGTACTTC. This translates into CASSVGGTDYEQYF.

By share of the sample, this clonotype is medium-sized (0.01 to 0.1%). The chain links TRBV30 to TRBJ1-2; unclear D gene. CDR1 and CDR2 from the germline V gene are GTSNPN and SVGIG (reference sequence). CDR3 length: 11 amino acids. V was pared by 3 bases and J by 3 bases, with 5 bases between. The CDR3 is CAWSGYYGYTF. The CDR3 nucleotides are TGTGCCTGGAGCGGATACTATGGCTACACCTTC.

The chain has TRBV20-1 and TRBJ2-5, with 9 bases identical to TRBD2. The CDR3 extends over 18 amino acids. CDR1 DFQATT and CDR2 SNEGSKA come from the germline V gene (reference sequence). V lost 0 bases to trimming and J lost 3 bases; unmatched junction nucleotides: 14. The CDR3 sequence is CSARDRRIAGVPEETQYF. The CDR3 nucleotides are TGCAGTGCTAGAGATCGAAGAATAGCGGGGGTACCGGAAGAGACCCAGTACTTC.

The table lists this clonotype with many counts. The chain joins TRBV18 to TRBJ2-7; D is uncertain. The length of the CDR3 is 14 residues. Germline CDR1 KGHSH, CDR2 LQKENI. With 3 bases removed from V and 6 bases from J, the gap between germline ends came to 15 bases. CDR3 DNA: TGTGCCAGCTCACCCCGGCCGCAGCCCAGCGAGCAGTACTTC. Translating it yields CASSPRPQPSEQYF. Supplemented by reference TRBV18 and TRBJ2-7, the full variable domain reads NAGVMQNPRHLVRRRGQEARLRCSPMKGHSHVYWYRQLPEEGLKFMVYLQKENIIDESGMPKERFSAEFPKEGPSILRIQQVVRGDSAAYFCASSPRPQPSEQYFGPGTRLTVT.

This clonotype is medium-sized within its sample. The chain recombines TRBV3-1 with TRBJ1-4; perhaps TRBD1 as D (5 bases). CDR3 length: 15 residues. Germline V gives CDR1 LGHDT, CDR2 YNNKEL (reference sequence). V dropped 4 bases and J dropped 0 bases, with 9 bases sitting between them. This CDR3 reads CASSRGEATNEKLFF. The CDR3 region has the DNA TGTGCCAGCAGCCGAGGGGAGGCAACTAATGAAAAACTGTTTTTT.

The rearrangement joins TRBV29-1 to TRBJ2-5, with D perhaps given as TRBD1 or TRBD2 (5 bases each). Germline values: CDR1 SQVTM, CDR2 ANQGSEA. Deletions cut 3 bases from V and 2 bases from J, with 13 bases between. CDR3 length: 14 amino acids. The CDR3: CSVDSGTGQETQYF. The CDR3 coding sequence is TGCAGCGTTGATTCCGGGACCGGACAAGAGACCCAGTACTTC.

In its sample, this clonotype was seen once. V and J are TRBV6-1 and TRBJ2-1; D is perhaps TRBD2 (7 bases). Looked up from germline, CDR1 is MNHNS and CDR2 is SASEGT. The ends were cut back, 2 bases at V and 9 bases at J, with 17 bases in the middle. This CDR3 comprises 15 residues. The CDR3 sequence: CASSELGGPGGEQFF. The CDR3 coding sequence is TGTGCCAGCAGTGAACTGGGGGGGCCGGGAGGTGAGCAGTTCTTC.

Relative to its sample, this clonotype is medium-sized. The genes are TRBV12-3 or TRBV12-4 and TRBJ1-1; possible D gene TRBD1, 5 bases. CDR3 length: 15 amino acids. The V end lost 1 base, the J end lost 5 bases, and 14 bases lay between the germline ends. CDR3 nucleotides: TGTGCCAGCAGTTTAGGGCCCCAGGGTGGGACTGAAGCTTTCTTT. Its translation is CASSLGPQGGTEAFF.

Judged by abundance, this clonotype is medium-sized. This rearrangement joins TRBV3-1 to TRBJ2-7; 11 nucleotides agree with TRBD2. The CDR3 is 15 residues long. V shed 3 bases, J shed 2 bases, and the junction held 3 bases outside the gene matches. CDR1 is LGHDT and CDR2 is YNNKEL in the germline V gene (reference sequence). In DNA form, the CDR3 reads TGTGCCAGCAGCCAGAGACTAGCGGGGCCCTACGAGCAGTACTTC. This gives the protein CASSQRLAGPYEQYF.

The table lists this clonotype with many counts. The chain employs TRBV5-1 and TRBJ2-1; D is ambiguous. Trimming shortened V by 3 bases and J by 3 bases, and 4 bases separated the two germline ends. This CDR3 has 12 residues. CDR1 and CDR2 from the germline V gene are SGHRS and YFSETQ. DNA for the CDR3: TGCGCCAGCAGCTGGGGCTACAATGAGCAGTTCTTC. The encoded protein is CASSWGYNEQFF.

Sample share makes this clonotype medium-sized. The rearrangement links TRBV29-1 to TRBJ2-3; no reliable D call. This CDR3 contains 14 residues. The germline CDR1 and CDR2 sequences are SQVTM and ANQGSEA. Trimming took off 4 bases at V and 0 bases at J, with 11 bases between the two ends. The CDR3 DNA sequence: TGCAGCGTTGCTGGGGTAACGAGCACAGATACGCAGTATTTT. Residues: CSVAGVTSTDTQYF.

This clonotype is judged medium-sized. J is TRBJ1-2 and V is TRBV12-3 or TRBV12-4; the match to TRBD1 covers 9 bases. The junction had 8 bases not matched to a gene; V was cut back by 8 bases and J by 4 bases. This CDR3 comprises 14 residues. The CDR3 reads CASSPGQGGYGYTF. The CDR3 DNA is TGTGCCAGCTCTCCGGGACAGGGCGGCTATGGCTACACCTTC.